This T cell receptor (beta chain) is drawn from a study of blood T cell repertoires in COVID-19. Across the whole study: The samples span acute and convalescent COVID-19 from the United States, Italy and Spain. PBMCs, B-cell-depleted T cells, or T cells provided the cDNA or gDNA that made up the material.

This clone was found once. Methods used by the authors: By means of reference gene primer amplification, nucleated cell counts were estimated. Data came from immunoSEQ multiplex PCR; TCRdb stores just in-frame clones and leaves some out. V, J and clone size reflect that table, while D and trimming were determined from the DNA. This table has 150,000 to 200,000 clones, approximately 83% appearing once. Trimming took 0 bases from V and 0 from J, leaving 13 bases between them. The CDR3 consists of 16 residues. Germline V gene lookup returns CDR1 SQVTM and CDR2 ANQGSEA. This receptor was taken from a man in his 60s with acute or convalescent COVID-19. The sample comprised peripheral blood. The rearrangement links TRBV29-1 to TRBJ2-3; no firm D call. In DNA form, the CDR3 reads TGCAGCGTTGAAGATTCCAGCGACGGTAGCACAGATACGCAGTATTTT. This sequence encodes CSVEDSSDGSTDTQYF.